These 29 T cell receptor beta chains were sequenced from one sample in a study of PD-1 blockade in classical Hodgkin lymphoma. Some clones are missing from TCRdb's copy, which holds only in-frame ones; the method was immunoSEQ multiplex PCR. The data hold roughly 68,000 clones, with about 94% observed a single time. Time point here: newly diagnosed, previously untreated cHL patient sample. The sequencing sample was made of peripheral blood mononuclear cells (PBMCs). Receptor source: a human donor with classical Hodgkin lymphoma.

The rearrangement links TRBV6-5 to TRBJ1-2; no clear D. CDR1 MNHEY and CDR2 SVGAGI come from the germline V gene. V was shortened by 2 bases and J by 2 bases, with 9 bases between the two germline ends. The CDR3 length is 14 residues. CDR3 protein: CASSYTKGNYGYTF. In DNA, the CDR3 is TGTGCCAGCAGTTACACGAAGGGCAACTATGGCTACACCTTC.

The chain employs TRBV19 and TRBJ1-3, with TRBD1 identical over 9 bases. The V gene end was trimmed by 10 bases and the J gene end by 8 bases; junction bases not matched to a gene: 6. Germline CDR1 LNHDA, CDR2 SQIVND (reference sequence). The CDR3 consists of 12 residues. CDR3 bases: TGTGCCACCCGGGACAGGGCCTACACCATATATTTT. Translation gives CATRDRAYTIYF.

The chain recombines TRBV5-1 with TRBJ1-1; 9 nucleotides agree with TRBD1. The CDR3 extends over 14 amino acids. Germline values: CDR1 SGHRS, CDR2 YFSETQ. V gave up 2 bases and J gave up 6 bases; unmatched junction bases: 5. The CDR3 region is CASSFGGQGSEAFF. The CDR3 DNA reads TGCGCCAGCAGCTTTGGAGGACAGGGGTCTGAAGCTTTCTTT. Full variable domain (missing parts from reference TRBV5-1 and TRBJ1-1): KAGVTQTPRYLIKTRGQQVTLSCSPISGHRSVSWYQQTPGQGLQFLFEYFSETQRNKGNFPGRFSGRQFSNSRSEMNVSTLELGDSALYLCASSFGGQGSEAFFGQGTRLTVV.

The chain couples TRBV7-8 to TRBJ1-4, with TRBD1 matching over 8 bases. Germline V gene data show CDR1 as SGHVS and CDR2 as FQNEAQ. This CDR3 has 14 residues. V lost 2 bases to trimming and J lost 6 bases; unmatched junction nucleotides: 2. The DNA for the CDR3 is TGTGCCAGCAGCTTAAACAGGGGGGATGAAAAACTGTTTTTT. Encoded protein: CASSLNRGDEKLFF.

This clone showed up just a few times. The V and J genes are TRBV9 and TRBJ2-7; D may be TRBD2 (6 bases). Germline V lookup: CDR1 SGDLS, CDR2 YYNGEE. V lost 4 bases to trimming and J lost 4 bases, with 15 bases between them. The CDR3 covers 14 residues. Here the CDR3 DNA reads TGTGCCAGCAGCTCCGGGACTGCAATGTACGAGCAGTACTTC. It codes for CASSSGTAMYEQYF.

This clone was seen a few times. V gene TRBV5-1 combines with J gene TRBJ1-1; 9 nucleotides agree with TRBD1. Germline V gives CDR1 SGHRS, CDR2 YFSETQ. V lost 0 bases and J lost 3; bases outside the gene matches: 0. The CDR3 is 14 residues long. The CDR3: CASSLGTGDTEAFF. In DNA, the CDR3 is TGCGCCAGCAGCTTGGGGACAGGGGACACTGAAGCTTTCTTT. The whole variable domain, filled in from reference TRBV5-1 and TRBJ1-1, reads KAGVTQTPRYLIKTRGQQVTLSCSPISGHRSVSWYQQTPGQGLQFLFEYFSETQRNKGNFPGRFSGRQFSNSRSEMNVSTLELGDSALYLCASSLGTGDTEAFFGQGTRLTVV.

This chain connects TRBV6-1 to TRBJ1-4; no clear D. There are 13 residues in the CDR3. The germline V and J ends were trimmed by 4 bases and 8 bases, with 11 bases remaining between them. Germline V gene lookup returns CDR1 MNHNS and CDR2 SASEGT. In DNA, the CDR3 is TGTGCCAGCAGTGGACGGGGAGGAGAAAAACTGTTTTTT. Translation gives CASSGRGGEKLFF.

The chain couples TRBV9 to TRBJ1-1; perhaps TRBD1 as D (5 bases). Per the germline V gene, CDR1 is SGDLS and CDR2 is YYNGEE. V lost 2 bases to trimming and J lost 2 bases, with 10 bases between them. CDR3 length equals 14 residues. The CDR3 nucleotides are TGTGCCAGCAGCGTCACAGGCGATAACACTGAAGCTTTCTTT. Its translation: CASSVTGDNTEAFF.

This chain uses TRBV2 with TRBJ1-5, with D perhaps matching TRBD1 (6 bases). The germline V gene has CDR1 SNHLY and CDR2 FYNNEI. The germline V and J ends were trimmed by 7 bases and 4 bases, with 20 bases remaining between them. This CDR3 spans 16 amino acids. The DNA for the CDR3 is TGTGCCAGCAAGCCCGACGAGGGGGGGGCTAATCAGCCCCAGCATTTT. Its protein is CASKPDEGGANQPQHF.

The gene calls are TRBV7-6 and TRBJ2-7; 9 bases align to TRBD1. The V segment lost 4 bases and the J segment 3 bases; nucleotides outside the gene matches: 7. CDR1 and CDR2 (germline): SGHVS, FNYEAQ. The CDR3 loop spans 15 amino acids. The CDR3 sequence is CASSSTPGQGYEQYF. The CDR3 DNA reads as TGTGCCAGCAGCTCCACCCCGGGACAGGGCTACGAGCAGTACTTC.

The chain joins TRBV19 to TRBJ1-1, with D maybe TRBD1 (6 bases). The germline V gene has CDR1 LNHDA and CDR2 SQIVND (reference sequence). The CDR3 loop spans 15 amino acids. Trimming shortened V by 5 bases and J by 1 base, and 14 bases separated the two germline ends. This chain's CDR3 is CASSLLGGQNTEAFF. The CDR3 nucleotides are TGTGCCAGTAGTCTCCTTGGGGGACAGAACACTGAAGCTTTCTTT. The variable domain in full, with the rest retrieved from reference TRBV19 and TRBJ1-1, is DGGITQSPKYLFRKEGQNVTLSCEQNLNHDAMYWYRQDPGQGLRLIYYSQIVNDFQKGDIAEGYSVSREKKESFPLTVTSAQKNPTAFYLCASSLLGGQNTEAFFGQGTRLTVV.

The gene calls are TRBV29-1 and TRBJ1-1; D is uncertain. The CDR3 extends over 8 amino acids. Trimming stripped 5 bases from V and 6 bases from J, with 1 base between. Germline V gene lookup returns CDR1 SQVTM and CDR2 ANQGSEA. Here the CDR3 reads CSVPEAFF. CDR3 DNA: TGCAGCGTTCCTGAAGCTTTCTTT.

CDR3: CASSFGQTYGYTF. The CDR3 coding sequence is TGTGCCAGCAGTTTCGGGCAAACATATGGCTACACCTTC. The V call is TRBV27, the J call TRBJ1-2; D call uncertain. Trimming pared 3 bases from V and 5 bases from J, leaving 10 bases between. The length of the CDR3 is 13 residues. Per the germline V gene, CDR1 is MNHEY and CDR2 is SMNVEV (reference sequence).

The genes are TRBV5-8 and TRBJ1-1, with D unresolved. Looked up from germline, CDR1 is SGHTS and CDR2 is YDEGEE. V lost 6 bases to trimming and J lost 1 base, with 10 bases between them. This CDR3 spans 13 amino acids. In DNA, the CDR3 is TGTGCCAGCACCGAAGGAGCGAACACTGAAGCTTTCTTT. It specifies CASTEGANTEAFF. Supplemented by reference TRBV5-8 and TRBJ1-1, the full variable domain reads EAGVTQSPTHLIKTRGQQATLRCSPISGHTSVYWYQQALGLGLQFLLWYDEGEERNRGNFPPRFSGRQFPNYSSELNVNALELEDSALYLCASTEGANTEAFFGQGTRLTVV.

The chain couples TRBV10-3 to TRBJ2-3; 9 positions agree with TRBD2. Looked up from germline, CDR1 is ENHRY and CDR2 is SYGVKD. CDR3 length: 17 amino acids. V lost 0 bases to trimming and J lost 0 bases; unmatched junction nucleotides: 4. The CDR3 spells CAISESRSGGSTDTQYF. DNA for the CDR3: TGTGCCATCAGTGAGTCGAGGAGCGGGGGGAGCACAGATACGCAGTATTTT.

The chain couples TRBV7-2 to TRBJ2-5; 7 bases agree with TRBD2. The CDR3 loop spans 14 amino acids. V shed 2 bases, J shed 5 bases, and the junction held 5 bases outside the gene matches. Germline assignment: CDR1 SGHTA and CDR2 FQGNSA. The CDR3 region is CASSLKAGRETQYF. In DNA, the CDR3 is TGTGCCAGCAGCTTAAAAGCGGGAAGGGAGACCCAGTACTTC.

This clone was recorded once. The chain links TRBV28 to TRBJ2-7; tentatively, D is TRBD2 (6 bases). The germline V gene has CDR1 MDHEN and CDR2 SYDVKM. The CDR3 spans 14 residues. Trimming removed 3 bases at V and 5 bases at J, with 14 bases between. CDR3 sequence: CASSLAGRAHEQYF. The CDR3 DNA is TGTGCCAGCAGTTTGGCCGGGAGAGCCCACGAGCAGTACTTC.

This clone was found once. The V gene is TRBV28, the J gene TRBJ2-3, with TRBD1 identical over 9 bases. V lost 6 bases, J lost 4 bases, and 11 bases stayed unmatched. The CDR3 consists of 16 residues. Per the germline V gene, CDR1 is MDHEN and CDR2 is SYDVKM. The CDR3 nucleotides read TGTGCCAGCAGAAGTCCGGGACAGGGAGTGGCAGATACGCAGTATTTT. Protein product: CASRSPGQGVADTQYF.

V is TRBV2 and J is TRBJ1-1, with D unresolved. V was trimmed by 2 bases and J by 4 bases, leaving 11 bases between them. Germline loops: CDR1 SNHLY, CDR2 FYNNEI. This CDR3 region has 14 residues. The DNA for the CDR3 is TGTGCCAGCAGTGAAATCCCTCTCAGCACTGAAGCTTTCTTT. Residues: CASSEIPLSTEAFF.

The V and J genes are TRBV18 and TRBJ1-1; 7 nucleotides align to TRBD1. Losses at the gene ends were 3 bases for V and 5 bases for J; bases not matched to a gene: 12. The CDR3 runs to 16 residues. The germline gives CDR1 KGHSH, CDR2 LQKENI. In DNA form, the CDR3 reads TGTGCCAGCTCACCGTCGCAGTTCACCAGGGGGACTGAAGCTTTCTTT. Translating gives CASSPSQFTRGTEAFF.

This chain joins TRBV5-1 and TRBJ1-2, with TRBD1 matching 7 bases. V was clipped by 5 bases and J by 6 bases; unmatched bases: 7. Looked up from germline, CDR1 is SGHRS and CDR2 is YFSETQ. The CDR3 has 13 amino acids. The CDR3 region has the DNA TGCGCCAGCAGTCCGACAGGGTTCCATGGCTACACCTTC. The encoded protein is CASSPTGFHGYTF.

This chain connects TRBV18 to TRBJ2-3; possible D gene TRBD2, 6 bases. CDR1 is KGHSH and CDR2 is LQKENI in the germline V gene. V lost 1 base to trimming and J lost 6 bases, with 8 bases between them. The CDR3 totals 13 residues. The CDR3 is CASSPREADTQYF. CDR3 nucleotides: TGTGCCAGCTCACCACGGGAGGCGGATACGCAGTATTTT.

The genes are TRBV13 and TRBJ1-2; D is unresolved. V lost 3 bases and J lost 1, with 0 bases in between. The CDR3 length is 11 residues. Per the germline V gene, CDR1 is PRHDT and CDR2 is FYEKMQ (reference sequence). CDR3: CASSFNYGYTF. The CDR3 region has the DNA TGTGCCAGCAGCTTTAACTATGGCTACACCTTC.

CDR3 bases: TGTGCCAGCAGCTTAGCAGGAAGATTGAATCAGCCCCAGCATTTT. This codes for CASSLAGRLNQPQHF. The V and J genes are TRBV5-8 and TRBJ1-5; D is unclear. CDR1 SGHTS and CDR2 YDEGEE come from the germline V gene. The CDR3 has 15 residues. V dropped 2 bases and J dropped 4 bases, with 13 bases sitting between them.

CDR3 sequence reads: CASSYQAGDGNTIYF. Here the CDR3 DNA reads TGTGCCAGCAGTTACCAGGCAGGGGATGGAAACACCATATATTTT. The V call is TRBV6-5, the J call TRBJ1-3, with a weak D call TRBD1 (6 bases). Germline CDR1 MNHEY, CDR2 SVGAGI. CDR3 length: 15 amino acids. V shed 2 bases and J shed 3 bases, with 11 bases lying between them.

CDR3 sequence (DNA): TGTGCCAGCAGCCCCCGAATTGAGCAGTATTTT. Its translation is CASSPRIEQYF. The chain couples TRBV7-9 to TRBJ2-3, with D hard to call. Germline V gene sequence: CDR1 SEHNR, CDR2 FQNEAQ (reference sequence). V was pared by 5 bases and J by 11 bases, with 11 bases between. There are 11 residues in the CDR3.

The rearrangement links TRBV7-2 to TRBJ2-3, with D unresolved. V was clipped by 1 base and J by 5 bases, with 13 bases between them. Germline V gene data show CDR1 as SGHTA and CDR2 as FQGNSA. CDR3 length: 15 residues. CDR3 nucleotides: TGTGCCAGCAGCTTAGGGCAGAACCCCGGAGATACGCAGTATTTT. It encodes CASSLGQNPGDTQYF.

The chain couples TRBV27 to TRBJ2-1, with a tentative D call TRBD2 (6 bases). The CDR3 has 18 amino acids. V was shortened by 2 bases and J by 8 bases, with 25 bases between the two germline ends. CDR1 and CDR2 from the germline V gene are MNHEY and SMNVEV (reference sequence). Here the CDR3 reads CASSLVMTTYARGDEQFF. CDR3 DNA: TGTGCCAGCAGTTTAGTTATGACTACCTACGCGCGGGGAGATGAGCAGTTCTTC.

The chain combines TRBV5-1 with TRBJ2-1; TRBD1 matches at 10 bases. The germline gives CDR1 SGHRS, CDR2 YFSETQ. There are 15 residues in the CDR3. The ends lost 4 bases at V and 8 bases at J; junction bases unmatched: 9. CDR3 sequence (DNA): TGCGCCAGCAGCAAGGGACAGGGGATTGGGGATGAGCAGTTCTTC. Protein: CASSKGQGIGDEQFF.